The present T cell receptor (beta chain) was sequenced within a study of beta chain features in type 1 diabetes (dated by TCRdb to 2016 to 2019). Notes on the research overall: Mean age, gender distribution, total cell number and subset yield were not different between patients and healthy donors. A total of around 110,000,000 sorted cells were examined across all samples, and a strong correlation was observed between cell number per subset and RNA yield. The study compared the TCRB repertoires of sorted circulating CD4+ T cell subsets in recently diagnosed type 1 diabetes patients with those in matched healthy donors. Whereas all 30 or so donors provided naive and central memory subsets, regulatory and stem cell-like memory subsets were isolated from just 8 patients and about 8 healthy donors. Study-wide findings and limitations: Patients with type 1 diabetes made fewer insertions and deleted more nucleotides at VDJ recombination sites, implying thymic rearrangement abnormalities. Shorter templates might be favored by PCR, yet because patient and control samples were amplified and corrected together, any such skew would affect both groups equally. Because the HLA sub-analyses included only small numbers of individuals, any influence of HLA type on TCRB rearrangement was left unresolved. A moderate but significant shortening of TCRB CDR3 length was observed in type 1 diabetes patients in all four CD4+ subsets. Because cDNA was sequenced instead of genomic DNA, highly expressing activated cells could be over-represented, though the groups showed no difference in activation or CD3 levels. Naive, central memory and regulatory TCRB repertoires appeared to be more similar among patients than among healthy donors.

From each donor, a single peripheral blood sample of 95 to 150 mL on average was drawn into heparinised tubes. A BD FACSAria II and a panel including CD45RO, CCR7, CD25, CD127, CD95 and CD27 were used to sort naive, central memory, regulatory and stem cell-like memory CD4+ T cells. Purity was above 95% for every sorted population. Right away, PBMCs were isolated by Lymphoprep density gradient centrifugation and were stained directly, with no culture step. To minimize batch effects, samples were stained and sorted in pairs, one healthy donor with one patient per experiment. For this clone: Its antigen target is currently unknown. No base qualities exist here, and no much larger clone lies one base off it.

All of the isolated RNA was reverse transcribed with the High Capacity cDNA Reverse Transcription Kit, so expressed TCRB transcripts were sequenced. Deep immunoSEQ sequencing was performed on naive, central memory and regulatory T cell samples, with an average of about 3.57 million total reads per sample. After sorted cells were lysed in RLT buffer, RNA was extracted with DNase-treated RNeasy Micro or Mini kits, with the choice depending on cell number. Each cell subset was processed separately to prevent cross-contamination, with patient and healthy donor samples processed together. The immunoSEQ multiplex PCR was used to amplify TCRB sequences from cDNA, yielding 87-bp fragments that span the CDR3 region. Amplicons were sequenced on the Illumina HiSeq platform. For the original study's pipeline: PCR bias was corrected computationally using synthetic template baselines, and reads within Hamming distance 2 were collapsed, with unmergeable singletons discarded. Reads were aligned against IMGT to assign V, D and J genes, CDR3 length and insertions or deletions at six rearrangement sites. Clonotype counts were normalized to sorted cell number within each subset before computing true diversity and Gini coefficients with the tcR R package. The overlap coefficient, calculated on TCRB nucleotide sequences, was used to quantify repertoire sharing. TCRdb took this table from immuneACCESS and kept in-frame rearrangements with V and J called. Such tables lack part of the clones; where checked against another copy, unresolved V genes explain under half of the gap, and the rest is unexplained. V and J calls and clone size are given by that table; D and trimming were obtained from the DNA. The sample contains around 100,000 clones, 25% to 35% of them found a single time. About 0.49% of the sample belongs to the ten largest clones.

V has 5 bases trimmed and J has 0 bases trimmed; junction bases matching no gene number 4. CDR1 MNHEY and CDR2 SVGAGI are derived from the germline V gene. CDR3 length: 15 amino acids, cysteine to phenylalanine. Kept here is only the CDR3 DNA, which spans 45 bases and is read in frame from base 1. The sequence links TRBV6-5 to TRBJ2-7; TRBD2 aligns with 10 central bases. The specimen sequenced was central memory CD4+ T cells from blood. This TCR derives from a woman aged 18 to 35 with type 1 diabetes. The DNA sequence is given as TGTGCCAGCAGTCCGTGGACTAGCGGCTCCTACGAGCAGTACTTC. It translates to CASSPWTSGSYEQYF.